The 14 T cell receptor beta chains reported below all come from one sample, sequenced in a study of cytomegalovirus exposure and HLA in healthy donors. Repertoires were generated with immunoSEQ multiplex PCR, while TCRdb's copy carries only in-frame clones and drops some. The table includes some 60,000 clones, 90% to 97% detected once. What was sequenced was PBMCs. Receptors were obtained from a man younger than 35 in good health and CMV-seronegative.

The CDR3 is CATGTGSNTEAFF. The CDR3 DNA sequence: TGTGCCACGGGGACAGGGTCTAACACTGAAGCTTTCTTT. The chain employs TRBV10-3 and TRBJ1-1; 9 nucleotides match TRBD1. The CDR3 is 13 residues long. Germline trimming cut 10 bases from V and 2 bases from J; bases unmatched to any gene: 5. CDR1 ENHRY and CDR2 SYGVKD come from the germline V gene.

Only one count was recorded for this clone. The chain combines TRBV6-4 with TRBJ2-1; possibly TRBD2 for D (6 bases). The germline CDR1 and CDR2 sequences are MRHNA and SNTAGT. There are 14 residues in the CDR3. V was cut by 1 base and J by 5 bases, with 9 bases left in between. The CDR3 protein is CASSDFGGNNEQFF. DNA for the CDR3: TGTGCCAGCAGTGACTTCGGCGGGAACAATGAGCAGTTCTTC.

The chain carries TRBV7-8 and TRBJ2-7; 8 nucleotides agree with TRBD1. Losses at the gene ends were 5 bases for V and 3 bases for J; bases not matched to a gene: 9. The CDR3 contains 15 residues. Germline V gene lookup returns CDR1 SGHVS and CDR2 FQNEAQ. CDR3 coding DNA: TGTGCCAGCAGCCCTTCCGGGACAGGAATCTACGAGCAGTACTTC. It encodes CASSPSGTGIYEQYF.

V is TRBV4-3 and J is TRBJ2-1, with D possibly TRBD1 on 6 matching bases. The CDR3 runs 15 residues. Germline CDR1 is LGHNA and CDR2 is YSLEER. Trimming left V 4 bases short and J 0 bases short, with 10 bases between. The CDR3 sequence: CASSLRGISYNEQFF. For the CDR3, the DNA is TGCGCCAGCAGCCTCAGGGGCATCTCCTACAATGAGCAGTTCTTC.

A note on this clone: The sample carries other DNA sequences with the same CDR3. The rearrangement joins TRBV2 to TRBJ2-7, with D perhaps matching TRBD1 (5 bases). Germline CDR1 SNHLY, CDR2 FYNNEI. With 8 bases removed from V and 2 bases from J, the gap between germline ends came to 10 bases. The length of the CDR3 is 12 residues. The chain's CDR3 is CASGTGTYEQYF. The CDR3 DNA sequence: TGTGCCAGCGGAACAGGAACCTACGAGCAGTACTTC.

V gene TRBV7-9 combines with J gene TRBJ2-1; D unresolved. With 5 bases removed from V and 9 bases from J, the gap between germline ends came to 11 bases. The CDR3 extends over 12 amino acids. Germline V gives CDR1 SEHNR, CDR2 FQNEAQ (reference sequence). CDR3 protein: CASSGAKSEQFF. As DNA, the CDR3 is TGTGCCAGCAGCGGAGCGAAATCTGAGCAGTTCTTC.

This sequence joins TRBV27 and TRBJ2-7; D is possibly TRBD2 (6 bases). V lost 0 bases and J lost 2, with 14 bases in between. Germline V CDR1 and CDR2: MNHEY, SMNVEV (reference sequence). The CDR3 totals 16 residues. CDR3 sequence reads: CASSLSGDSVTYEQYF. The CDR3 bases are TGTGCCAGCAGTTTATCGGGGGACTCGGTAACCTACGAGCAGTACTTC.

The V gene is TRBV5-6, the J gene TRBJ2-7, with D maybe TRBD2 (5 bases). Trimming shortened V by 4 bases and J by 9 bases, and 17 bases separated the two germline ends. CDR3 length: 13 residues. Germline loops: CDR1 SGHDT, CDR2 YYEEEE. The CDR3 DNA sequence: TGTGCCAGCAGCCCCTCGGATGGGCGGGTGCAGTACTTC. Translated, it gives CASSPSDGRVQYF.

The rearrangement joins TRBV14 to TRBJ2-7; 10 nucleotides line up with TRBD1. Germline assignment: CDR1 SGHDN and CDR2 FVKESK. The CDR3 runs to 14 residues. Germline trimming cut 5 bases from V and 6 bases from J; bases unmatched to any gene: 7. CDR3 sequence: CASSARDRGAEQYF. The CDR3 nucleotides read TGTGCCAGCAGCGCCCGGGACAGGGGTGCCGAGCAGTACTTC.

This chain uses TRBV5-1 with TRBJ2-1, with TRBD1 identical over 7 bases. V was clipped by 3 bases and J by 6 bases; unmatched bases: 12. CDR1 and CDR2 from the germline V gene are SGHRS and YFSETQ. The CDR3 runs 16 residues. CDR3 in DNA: TGCGCCAGCAGCTCGGTAGTCGGACAGGCCGGCAATGAGCAGTTCTTC. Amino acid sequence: CASSSVVGQAGNEQFF.

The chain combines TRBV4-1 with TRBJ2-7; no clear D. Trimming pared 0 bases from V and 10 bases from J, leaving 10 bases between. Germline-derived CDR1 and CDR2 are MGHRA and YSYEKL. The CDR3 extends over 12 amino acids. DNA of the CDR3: TGCGCCAGCAGCCAAGATCGGATACTACAGTACTTC. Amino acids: CASSQDRILQYF.

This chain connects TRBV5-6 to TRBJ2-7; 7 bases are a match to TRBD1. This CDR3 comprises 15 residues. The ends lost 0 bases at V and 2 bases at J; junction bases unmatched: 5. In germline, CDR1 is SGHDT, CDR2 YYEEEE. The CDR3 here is CASSLDRGYTYEQYF. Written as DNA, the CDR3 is TGTGCCAGCAGCTTGGACAGGGGTTATACCTACGAGCAGTACTTC.

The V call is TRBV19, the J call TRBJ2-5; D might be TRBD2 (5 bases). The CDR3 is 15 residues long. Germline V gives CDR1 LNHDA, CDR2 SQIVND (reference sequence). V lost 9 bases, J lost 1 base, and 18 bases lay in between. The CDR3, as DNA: TGTGCCAGCACGCAAAACCCCGGGGTCCAAGAGACCCAGTACTTC. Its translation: CASTQNPGVQETQYF.

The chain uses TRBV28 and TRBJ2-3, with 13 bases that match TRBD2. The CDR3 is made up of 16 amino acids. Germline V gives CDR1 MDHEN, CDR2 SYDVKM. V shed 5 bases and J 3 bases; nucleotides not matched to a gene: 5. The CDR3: CASSPGTSGITDTQYF. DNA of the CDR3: TGTGCCAGCAGTCCAGGGACTAGCGGGATTACAGATACGCAGTATTTT.